The rows below give T cell receptor beta chains drawn from one sample of a study of blood T cell repertoires in COVID-19. Using immunoSEQ multiplex PCR, the repertoire was profiled, and TCRdb retains in-frame clones only, with some absent. The top ten hold just under 2% of the sample, which has roughly 91,000 clones, around 84% seen once. Material: peripheral blood. These TCRs come from a man between 65 and 85 years old with active or convalescent COVID-19. Both conserved end residues are part of each CDR3. For some rows the clone size is stated as once, few or many, or as a class when expanded; others skip it.

length,size,J,V,CDR3
15,.,TRBJ1-2,TRBV6-1,CASSESGGGHYGYTF
16,.,TRBJ2-7,TRBV5-8,CASSPLGLAGSYEQYF
11,.,TRBJ1-1,TRBV20-1,CSARRDTEAFF
13,once,TRBJ1-1,TRBV6-6,CASSYQGASEAFF
14,.,TRBJ2-1,TRBV5-4,CASSLGLDSNEQFF
16,few,TRBJ2-7,TRBV7-8,CASSPSQTSGSYEQYF
11,.,TRBJ1-2,TRBV29-1,CSVGANYGYTF
17,.,TRBJ2-1,TRBV9,CASSATGTSGGYNEQFF
16,few,TRBJ2-7,TRBV28,CASSTQGGHTPYEQYF
15,.,TRBJ2-3,TRBV2,CASKRTSGGTDTQYF
14,once,TRBJ1-1,TRBV28,CASSLGGWNTEAFF
15,.,TRBJ1-6,TRBV27,CASSSLNLYNSPLHF
14,.,TRBJ1-1,TRBV6-1,CASSRDRGRTEAFF
13,.,TRBJ2-5,TRBV3-1/TRBV3-2,CASSRRGQETQYF
14,.,TRBJ2-5,TRBV11-2,CASRPTIKQETQYF
10,.,TRBJ2-7,TRBV20-1,CSVDRGEQYF
14,.,TRBJ1-3,TRBV2,CAGSQGYSGNTIYF
13,.,TRBJ1-1,TRBV30,CAWSGPWSTEAFF
16,few,TRBJ2-2,TRBV19,CASSTGQGSNTGELFF
15,.,TRBJ1-5,TRBV28,CASSSPGYSNQPQHF
15,.,TRBJ1-3,TRBV6-6,CASSLGGYSGNTIYF
14,.,TRBJ2-5,TRBV6-2/TRBV6-3,CASSYMQGGETQYF
14,.,TRBJ2-7,TRBV2,CASSEQVFSYEQYF
15,.,TRBJ1-1,TRBV7-2,CASSYRSGGNTEAFF
16,.,TRBJ2-5,TRBV6-5,CASSYQPARGQETQYF
14,.,TRBJ1-5,TRBV2,CASRTGGGNQPQHF